This entry is about one T cell receptor (beta chain). In germline, CDR1 is SGHRS, CDR2 YFSETQ. The CDR3 spans 15 residues. V lost 2 bases and J lost 10; bases outside the gene matches: 8. The data derive from a study of blood T cell repertoires in COVID-19. On the study more broadly: Acute-phase and convalescent COVID-19 samples originated in the United States, Italy and Spain.

Repertoires were generated with immunoSEQ multiplex PCR, while TCRdb's copy carries only in-frame clones and drops some. This table has 91,000 or so clones, about 86% appearing once. Sequenced material: peripheral blood. This TCR came from a woman aged 55-70 years in a cohort sampled during active or convalescent COVID-19. The chain has TRBV5-1 and TRBJ1-6; TRBD1 matches at 8 bases. This chain's CDR3 is CASSLTDRELSPLHF. The CDR3 DNA follows: TGCGCCAGCAGCTTAACGGACAGGGAGCTATCACCCCTCCACTTT.